The sequence of this T cell receptor beta chain was determined in a study of identical twins (TCRdb year 2016). Regarding the research as a whole: To test whether fetal clonotypes persist, this study deep-sequenced TCR alpha and beta repertoires from monozygotic twins, from unrelated adults of various ages, and from cord blood. To rule out contamination, the twin experiments were replicated at different times with different library preparation protocols. Points the paper makes about the study in general: Compared with coincidental sharing between unrelated individuals, out-of-frame TCR alpha sequences shared between twins had an excess of sequences with low generation probability. A weaker excess of twin sharing was found in beta out-of-frame sequences because the signal-to-noise ratio was lowered by fewer shared sequences. Invariant T cells such as MAIT and iNKT could partly confound zero-insertion analyses, though diverse VJ usage argued against this for most clonotypes. Because the same donors could not be followed over many years, conclusions were based on cross-sectional statistical analysis. Abundant cord blood beta clonotypes had fewer insertions, young adult naive repertoires showed a similar but weaker trend, and memory repertoires showed no such trend. In monozygotic twins, out-of-frame TCR alpha sharing was systematically underestimated by recombination models, although the models agreed with sharing between unrelated individuals.

Libraries were prepared through 5' RACE. For sequencing, an Illumina HiSeq 2000 was employed. A universal primer binding site was introduced by template switching, and a unique molecular identifier was present in the final cDNA, enabling accurate counting of TCR cDNA molecules. Specific primers in the conserved constant-segment region were used to synthesize first-strand cDNA for the TCR alpha and beta chains. To control for contamination, every cDNA library was double barcoded, receiving both a SMART-Mk sample barcode and Illumina barcodes. Two successive PCR steps introduced TruSeq adapter sequences along with Illumina sample barcodes. Sequencing of the TCR alpha and beta cDNA libraries was done on the Illumina HiSeq platform using custom primers. Turning to the authors' computational methods: MiGEC processed the raw reads to extract unique molecular identifiers, while MiXCR was used to determine the CDR3 positions. Recombination models were inferred per individual with the repgenHMM and IGoR tools using an EM algorithm. Shared clonotype analysis was performed with the tcR package in R, normalizing sharing by the product of cloneset sizes. Out-of-frame nonproductive sequences were analyzed to study raw recombination free of thymic and clonal selection effects. Using fastp at Q25 and MiXCR, TCRdb reprocessed the public reads and kept productive beta chains. Rows with a matching CDR3 protein are joined into one entry that keeps the most common DNA and genes. In this record, the V and J calls reflect TCRdb's handling and not the investigators' own analysis. Present in this sample are about 570,000 distinct CDR3 sequences, 9.6% of which were seen just once. Approximately 3.2% of the sample is held by the ten biggest clonotypes.

Details on this clonotype: Its antigen target is currently unknown. No base qualities exist here, and no much larger clone lies one base off it.

Taken from cysteine to phenylalanine, the CDR3 has 11 residues. Only the CDR3 region is kept as DNA, spanning 33 bases read in frame from base 1. Between the V and J ends, shortened by 2 bases and 6 bases respectively, the junction contains 5 bases. The germline V gene gives CDR1 as MNHEY and CDR2 as SVGEGT. Every donor in the study was a healthy Caucasian. The twin cohort consisted of three pairs of female monozygotic twins, all aged roughly 18 to 30 years. RNA for TCR libraries was isolated from peripheral blood mononuclear cells. The sample also formed part of further work on yellow fever vaccine responses in identical twins. The second study, in turn, reports: The T cell response to vaccination in identical twins was reported by the authors to appear partly convergent and partly personalized. In identical twins, the study followed T cell clones that responded to the vaccine with precision.

The rearranged segments are TRBV6-2 or TRBV6-3 and TRBJ2-7; the D gene cannot be named for sure. Material for sequencing was PBMCs. The TCR was taken from a woman under 30 in good health. This receptor carries the CDR3 CASSYGVEQYF. The nucleotide sequence is given as TGTGCCAGCAGTTACGGGGTCGAGCAGTACTTC.